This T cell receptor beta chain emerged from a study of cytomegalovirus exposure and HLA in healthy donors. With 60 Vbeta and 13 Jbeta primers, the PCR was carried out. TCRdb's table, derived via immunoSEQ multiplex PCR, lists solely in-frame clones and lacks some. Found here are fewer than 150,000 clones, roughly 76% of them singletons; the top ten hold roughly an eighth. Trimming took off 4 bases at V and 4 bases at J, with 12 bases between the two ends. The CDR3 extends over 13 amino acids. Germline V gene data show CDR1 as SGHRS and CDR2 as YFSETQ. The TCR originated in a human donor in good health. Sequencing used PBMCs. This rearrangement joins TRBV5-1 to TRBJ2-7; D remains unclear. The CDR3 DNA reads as TGCGCCAGCAGCCCCGAGATCTCGTACGAGCAGTACTTC. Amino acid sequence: CASSPEISYEQYF.